This T cell receptor beta chain emerged from a study of blood T cell dynamics during melanoma immunotherapy. Time point given: pre-treatment baseline. Germline CDR1 is SNHLY and CDR2 is FYNNEI. Trimming took off 2 bases at V and 6 bases at J, with 4 bases between the two ends. CDR3 size: 12 residues. Only in-frame clones appear in the TCRdb table, and some are missing; sequencing was by immunoSEQ multiplex PCR. Among 9,900 or so clones listed, about 87% were seen once. This sequence was found in a human donor with melanoma. Sequences were derived from blood, sampled from a patient treated with checkpoint blockade. The chain has TRBV2 and TRBJ2-2; D remains ambiguous. As DNA, the CDR3 is TGTGCCAGCAGTGAAAGCCCCGGGGAGCTGTTTTTT. Its translation is CASSESPGELFF.